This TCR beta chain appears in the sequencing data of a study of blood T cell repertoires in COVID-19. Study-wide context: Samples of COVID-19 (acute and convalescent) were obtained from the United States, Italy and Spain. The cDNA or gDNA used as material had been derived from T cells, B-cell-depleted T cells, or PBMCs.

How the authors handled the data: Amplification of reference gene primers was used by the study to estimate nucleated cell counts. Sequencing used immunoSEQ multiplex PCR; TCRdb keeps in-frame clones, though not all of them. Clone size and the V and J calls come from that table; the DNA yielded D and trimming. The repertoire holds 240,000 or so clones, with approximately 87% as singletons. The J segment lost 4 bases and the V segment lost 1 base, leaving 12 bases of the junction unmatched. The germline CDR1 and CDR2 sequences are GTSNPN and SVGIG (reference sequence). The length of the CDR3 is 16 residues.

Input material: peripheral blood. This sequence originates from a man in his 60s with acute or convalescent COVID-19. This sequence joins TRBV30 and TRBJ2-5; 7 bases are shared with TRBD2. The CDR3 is CAWSAPGEGRGETQYF. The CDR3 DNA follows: TGTGCCTGGAGTGCGCCCGGGGAGGGAAGAGGAGAGACCCAGTACTTC.